This T cell receptor beta chain was identified in a study of cytomegalovirus exposure and HLA in healthy donors. Sampled while nominally healthy, donors likely had unrecorded immune exposures. Trimming at V came to 1 base and at J to 12 bases, leaving 6 bases not matched to a gene. The germline V gene has CDR1 MGHRA and CDR2 YSYEKL. The CDR3 runs to 14 residues. In the PCR, 60 Vbeta and 13 Jbeta primers were used. Repertoires were generated with immunoSEQ multiplex PCR, while TCRdb's copy carries only in-frame clones and drops some. This table has approximately 93,000 clones, nearly 80% appearing once.

Sequencing used PBMCs. The source of this sequence is a woman aged 40 to 50 in good health and CMV-seronegative. V and J are TRBV4-1 and TRBJ2-1, with 10 bases that match TRBD1. CDR3 residues: CASSQAVGQGGQFF. The CDR3 bases are TGCGCCAGCAGCCAAGCGGTAGGACAGGGGGGGCAGTTCTTC.